These 26 T cell receptor beta chains were all obtained from the same sample, sequenced in a study of cytotoxic CD8 clonotypes in ibrutinib-treated CLL (dated by TCRdb to the early 2020s). Library prep was done by the immunoSEQ multiplex PCR assay. TCRdb mirrors the immuneACCESS table, restricted to in-frame sequences. Some clones are absent from its copies; in checked studies, under half trace to an unresolved V gene, and the reason for the others is unknown. The sample table contains hundreds of thousands of clones; only one count was recorded for about 61% of them. Under 8% of the sample lies in the top ten. The sequencing used PBMCs, collected after 36 months of ibrutinib treatment. The receptor source for this set is a human donor with chronic lymphocytic leukemia.

This CDR3 reads CASSLFGETQYF. The CDR3 nucleotides are TGTGCCAGCAGCTTATTTGGAGAGACCCAGTACTTC. The genes are TRBV7-9 and TRBJ2-5; D is uncertain. CDR1 SEHNR and CDR2 FQNEAQ come from the germline V gene (reference sequence). This CDR3 is 12 amino acids long. The ends were cut back, 2 bases at V and 4 bases at J, with 5 bases in the middle.

This rearrangement joins TRBV25-1 to TRBJ2-5; D is unresolved. CDR1 is MGHDK, CDR2 SYGVNS, per germline. The CDR3 contains 14 residues. The ends were cut back, 0 bases at V and 3 bases at J, with 8 bases in the middle. CDR3 in DNA: TGTGCCAGCAGTGAATACAGGCAAGAAGAGACCCAGTACTTC. It yields the protein CASSEYRQEETQYF.

This clone has just a few counts. The V and J genes are TRBV4-3 and TRBJ1-2, with 7 nucleotides matching TRBD1. The V gene's germline CDR1 is LGHNA and CDR2 YSLEER. The CDR3 contains 17 residues. Trimming at V came to 0 bases and at J to 8 bases, leaving 15 bases not matched to a gene. The CDR3 sequence is CASSQDAWFRQGGGYTF. CDR3 DNA sequence: TGCGCCAGCAGCCAAGATGCTTGGTTTCGACAGGGCGGGGGCTACACCTTC.

The J gene is TRBJ2-7, the V gene TRBV28; 7 positions match TRBD1. The V gene's germline CDR1 is MDHEN and CDR2 SYDVKM. This CDR3 spans 16 amino acids. Unmatched junction bases numbered 10, after V lost 4 bases and J lost 1 base. CDR3 in amino acids: CASSSSPGQISYEQYF. CDR3 bases: TGTGCCAGCAGTTCCTCCCCGGGACAGATATCCTACGAGCAGTACTTC. Full variable domain (remainder filled in from reference TRBV28 and TRBJ2-7): DVKVTQSSRYLVKRTGEKVFLECVQDMDHENMFWYRQDPGLGLRLIYFSYDVKMKEKGDIPEGYSVSREKKERFSLILESASTNQTSMYLCASSSSPGQISYEQYFGPGTRLTVT.

The gene calls are TRBV7-9 and TRBJ1-1, with a possible D match to TRBD1 (5 bases). Germline V gene lookup returns CDR1 SEHNR and CDR2 FQNEAQ (reference sequence). Trimming removed 7 bases at V and 7 bases at J, with 31 bases between. The CDR3 is 18 amino acids. CDR3 protein: CASTPFGGFPVTAYEAFF. The CDR3 DNA follows: TGTGCCAGCACCCCCTTCGGGGGTTTTCCCGTGACCGCTTATGAAGCTTTCTTT.

The sample holds a few counts of this clone. V gene TRBV7-6 combines with J gene TRBJ2-2; D remains unclear. V was trimmed by 3 bases and J by 6 bases, leaving 8 bases between them. The CDR3 has 13 amino acids. Germline V gene data show CDR1 as SGHVS and CDR2 as FNYEAQ. The CDR3 nucleotides read TGTGCCAGCAGCTTTCCCGGGCCCGGGGAGCTGTTTTTT. This translates into CASSFPGPGELFF.

The chain uses TRBV10-3 and TRBJ2-7, with 8 bases matching TRBD2. V dropped 3 bases and J dropped 0; count of bases not matched to a gene: 7. The CDR3 is 16 amino acids. The germline V gene has CDR1 ENHRY and CDR2 SYGVKD. The CDR3 loop is CAISDGRRGVSYEQYF. The DNA for the CDR3 is TGTGCCATCAGTGATGGCCGGCGGGGGGTCTCCTACGAGCAGTACTTC.

This chain links TRBV6-1 with TRBJ1-2; a possible D gene is TRBD1 (6 bases). Trimming pared 5 bases from V and 4 bases from J, leaving 14 bases between. CDR1 is MNHNS, CDR2 SASEGT, per germline. The CDR3 totals 14 residues. The CDR3 coding sequence is TGTGCCAGCAGTCTGCAGGGGAAAGGCTATGGCTACACCTTC. Amino acids: CASSLQGKGYGYTF.

V usage is TRBV7-9 and J usage is TRBJ2-5, with D perhaps being TRBD1 or TRBD2 (5 bases each). The V gene's germline CDR1 is SEHNR and CDR2 FQNEAQ (reference sequence). V lost 5 bases to trimming and J lost 5 bases, with 18 bases between them. This CDR3 comprises 15 residues. CDR3 sequence reads: CASSRWLGESETQYF. The CDR3 DNA is TGTGCCAGCAGCCGATGGCTGGGGGAGTCCGAGACCCAGTACTTC.

The rearrangement joins TRBV7-2 to TRBJ1-2, with D tentatively TRBD1 (6 bases). Trimming stripped 1 base from V and 8 bases from J, with 8 bases between. CDR1 is SGHTA and CDR2 is FQGNSA in the germline V gene. The CDR3 consists of 12 residues. CDR3 residues: CASSLGRGGYTF. CDR3 coding DNA: TGTGCCAGCAGCTTAGGAAGGGGGGGCTACACCTTC. The full variable domain, in which reference TRBV7-2 and TRBJ1-2 provide the parts outside the CDR3, is GAGVSQSPSNKVTEKGKDVELRCDPISGHTALYWYRQSLGQGLEFLIYFQGNSAPDKSGLPSDRFSAERTGGSVSTLTIQRTQQEDSAVYLCASSLGRGGYTFGSGTRLTVV.

Points on this clone: Other nucleotide sequences in the sample specify the same CDR3. The DNA of the CDR3 is TGTGCCAGCAGCTTAGGGCAGTACAATGAGCAGTTCTTC. This translates into CASSLGQYNEQFF. V gene TRBV7-2 combines with J gene TRBJ2-1; D gene ambiguous. V was cut by 1 base and J by 4 bases, with 5 bases left in between. The CDR3 runs to 13 residues. Germline CDR1 SGHTA, CDR2 FQGNSA.

The V and J genes are TRBV28 and TRBJ1-5; D is unclear. V lost 5 bases to trimming and J lost 3 bases, with 14 bases between them. Germline CDR1 MDHEN, CDR2 SYDVKM. The length of the CDR3 is 15 residues. Here the CDR3 reads CASSLVTALNQPQHF. The CDR3 DNA reads TGTGCCAGCAGTCTCGTCACAGCCCTCAATCAGCCCCAGCATTTT.

The CDR3 nucleotides read TGTGCCAGCAGTAGGGACGCCGAGCAGTACTTC. Protein: CASSRDAEQYF. V gene TRBV7-9 combines with J gene TRBJ2-7; either TRBD1 or TRBD2 may supply D (5 bases each). V gave up 6 bases and J gave up 6 bases, with 9 bases separating them. CDR1 is SEHNR and CDR2 is FQNEAQ in the germline V gene (reference sequence). The CDR3 loop spans 11 amino acids. The variable domain in full, completed from reference TRBV7-9 and TRBJ2-7, reads DTGVSQNPRHKITKRGQNVTFRCDPISEHNRLYWYRQTLGQGPEFLTYFQNEAQLEKSRLLSDRFSAERPKGSFSTLEIQRTEQGDSAMYLCASSRDAEQYFGPGTRLTVT.

In its sample, this clone was seen a few times. The chain recombines TRBV7-2 with TRBJ2-7; TRBD2 aligns across 7 bases. Germline V CDR1 and CDR2: SGHTA, FQGNSA. The CDR3 sequence is 13 residues long. With V trimmed by 4 bases and J by 0 bases, 0 bases remained unmatched. The CDR3 nucleotides are TGTGCCAGCAGCTCTAGCGGCTCCTACGAGCAGTACTTC. Residues: CASSSSGSYEQYF.

The chain joins TRBV7-9 to TRBJ2-1, with 10 bases that match TRBD2. In germline, CDR1 is SEHNR, CDR2 FQNEAQ (reference sequence). The CDR3 totals 15 residues. Germline trimming cut 4 bases from V and 5 bases from J; bases unmatched to any gene: 5. DNA of the CDR3: TGTGCCAGCAGCTCCGGGACTAGCGCACACAATGAGCAGTTCTTC. It yields the protein CASSSGTSAHNEQFF.

The genes are TRBV20-1 and TRBJ1-1; no clear D. The CDR3 has 11 residues. Trimming cost V 6 bases and J 6 bases, with 11 bases left between them. Germline lookup yields CDR1 DFQATT and CDR2 SNEGSKA (reference sequence). The CDR3 is CSAQSPSEAFF. Here the CDR3 DNA reads TGCAGTGCCCAATCCCCCTCTGAAGCTTTCTTT.

This sequence joins TRBV29-1 and TRBJ1-2; tentative D call: TRBD1 (5 bases). CDR3 size: 14 residues. V lost 3 bases and J lost 1, with 12 bases in between. CDR1 SQVTM and CDR2 ANQGSEA come from the germline V gene. The CDR3 bases are TGCAGCGTTGAGGGGGACCGGGTTAACTATGGCTACACCTTC. Its translation is CSVEGDRVNYGYTF.

The chain carries TRBV7-9 and TRBJ2-5; TRBD1 matches 8 bases. V lost 1 base to trimming and J lost 4 bases; unmatched junction nucleotides: 11. The V gene's germline CDR1 is SEHNR and CDR2 FQNEAQ (reference sequence). This CDR3 has 17 amino acids. In DNA, the CDR3 is TGTGCCAGCAGCTTAGTCCCGACAGGGGCAAGGGTAGAGACCCAGTACTTC. This encodes CASSLVPTGARVETQYF.

V usage is TRBV29-1 and J usage is TRBJ2-2; 9 nucleotides agree with TRBD1. The CDR3 runs to 14 residues. Germline V gene lookup returns CDR1 SQVTM and CDR2 ANQGSEA. The V segment lost 5 bases and the J segment 1 base; nucleotides outside the gene matches: 2. For the CDR3, the DNA is TGCAGCGTTAACAGGGGGCAGAACACCGGGGAGCTGTTTTTT. This encodes CSVNRGQNTGELFF.

The chain employs TRBV5-1 and TRBJ2-3; D is unresolved. From germline, CDR1 is SGHRS and CDR2 YFSETQ. The CDR3 consists of 16 residues. Trimming left V 0 bases short and J 1 base short, with 12 bases between. The CDR3 reads CASSLDSNPGTDTQYF. The CDR3 bases are TGCGCCAGCAGCTTGGACAGCAATCCCGGCACAGATACGCAGTATTTT.

This clone occurred a few times. This chain uses TRBV6-5 with TRBJ1-3; D is unresolved. The CDR3 covers 15 residues. With 1 base removed from V and 0 bases from J, the gap between germline ends came to 7 bases. The germline CDR1 and CDR2 sequences are MNHEY and SVGAGI. The CDR3, as DNA: TGTGCCAGCAGTTACTTGGGGAGCTCTGGAAACACCATATATTTT. Amino acid sequence: CASSYLGSSGNTIYF.

This sequence joins TRBV4-1 and TRBJ1-6; D remains unclear. Trimming stripped 3 bases from V and 9 bases from J, with 21 bases between. Per germline, CDR1 MGHRA and CDR2 YSYEKL. The CDR3 extends over 17 amino acids. The CDR3 region is CASSQDSKPFLGSPLHF. The CDR3, as DNA: TGCGCCAGCAGCCAGGACTCTAAGCCCTTCCTTGGTTCACCCCTCCACTTT.

DNA of the CDR3: TGTGCCAGCTCACCGTTTTTATCCCGGCCTGGGGCCAACGTCCTGACTTTC. This sequence encodes CASSPFLSRPGANVLTF. V gene TRBV18 combines with J gene TRBJ2-6; D not certain. The length of the CDR3 is 17 residues. V lost 3 bases and J 2 bases, leaving 14 bases between the germline ends. CDR1 is KGHSH, CDR2 LQKENI, per germline.

V and J are TRBV9 and TRBJ2-1; possibly TRBD2 for D (6 bases). This CDR3 comprises 15 residues. Trimming removed 1 base from V and 8 bases from J, with 16 bases in between. Per the germline V gene, CDR1 is SGDLS and CDR2 is YYNGEE. The CDR3, as DNA: TGTGCCAGCAGCGTAAGTGGAGGGGCAAGGGATGAGCAGTTCTTC. Translating gives CASSVSGGARDEQFF.

J is TRBJ1-5 and V is TRBV9; perhaps TRBD1 as D (6 bases). Germline values: CDR1 SGDLS, CDR2 YYNGEE. CDR3 size: 15 residues. Trimming took off 3 bases at V and 4 bases at J, with 14 bases between the two ends. The CDR3 coding sequence is TGTGCCAGCAGCGCATCGGGGGCAGGGAATCAGCCCCAGCATTTT. This gives the protein CASSASGAGNQPQHF.

V and J are TRBV15 and TRBJ2-7, with D perhaps TRBD1 (6 bases). Germline lookup yields CDR1 LNHNV and CDR2 YYDKDF (reference sequence). This CDR3 is built from 14 residues. V lost 0 bases, J lost 12 bases, and 18 bases lay in between. The CDR3: CATSRDRRQGSRYF. In nucleotides, the CDR3 is TGTGCCACCAGCAGAGATAGGAGGCAGGGGAGTAGGTACTTC.